This T cell receptor beta chain was documented in a study of regulatory dendritic cells for organ transplantation. Study summary: Regulatory dendritic cells were monocyte-derived, receiving vitamin D3 on days 0 and 4 and IL-10 on day 4. On day 6, the dendritic cells were exposed to LPS.

The data were produced by immunoSEQ multiplex PCR, yet TCRdb's version contains in-frame clones alone and is incomplete. The profile shows 15,000 to 20,000 clones, under 80% of them singletons. Sorted T cells were CFSE-labeled and cultured 4 to 5 days with allogeneic regulatory or mature dendritic cells at 1:10. Whole-study results and caveats: Memory CD8+ clonal expansion seemed more limited with regulatory than mature dendritic cells. The authors noted considerable between-person heterogeneity in alloreactive memory CD8+ cells.

This clone was counted once. Antigen unknown. The germline gives CDR1 LNHDA, CDR2 SQIVND (reference sequence). The CDR3 has 17 residues. Losses at the gene ends were 6 bases for V and 1 base for J; bases not matched to a gene: 14. Sequencing was carried out using memory CD4+ T cells from blood cultured with regulatory dendritic cells. Documented subset: CD45RO+ memory T cells. The clonotype comes from a human donor in good health. This chain joins TRBV19 and TRBJ1-1; TRBD1 matches 7 bases. DNA of the CDR3: TGTGCCAGTAGAGACCTCAGGGGGGTCAGGAGGAACACTGAAGCTTTCTTT. Translating it yields CASRDLRGVRRNTEAFF.